This TCR beta chain was observed in a study of T cell responses to AZD1222 COVID-19 vaccine. The study, taken as a whole, reports: Clonal diversity was possibly underestimated, and white British individuals and females predominated among donors. Researchers took repertoire samples only after the peak T cell response had come.

The CDR3 runs to 15 residues. Germline CDR1 and CDR2: SGHKS and YYEKEE (reference sequence). Trimming took 1 base from V and 4 from J; bases not matched to a gene: 6. This table comes from immunoSEQ multiplex PCR, and its TCRdb copy is limited to in-frame clones, with some not included. The data contain about 84,000 clones, around 85% of them seen just once; the ten biggest clones take up 9% to 13%. Doses given second, at about 4 or about 12 weeks, were pooled. Regarding this clone: Its antigen is unidentified.

This chain joins TRBV5-5 and TRBJ2-3, with 7 nucleotides matching TRBD2. The sequencing used peripheral blood, collected 28 days after the second AZD1222 dose. The origin of this receptor is an adult who received the AZD1222 COVID-19 vaccine. The CDR3 nucleotides read TGTGCCAGCAGCTTGCCTGGGGGGGAAGCAGATACGCAGTATTTT. It encodes CASSLPGGEADTQYF.